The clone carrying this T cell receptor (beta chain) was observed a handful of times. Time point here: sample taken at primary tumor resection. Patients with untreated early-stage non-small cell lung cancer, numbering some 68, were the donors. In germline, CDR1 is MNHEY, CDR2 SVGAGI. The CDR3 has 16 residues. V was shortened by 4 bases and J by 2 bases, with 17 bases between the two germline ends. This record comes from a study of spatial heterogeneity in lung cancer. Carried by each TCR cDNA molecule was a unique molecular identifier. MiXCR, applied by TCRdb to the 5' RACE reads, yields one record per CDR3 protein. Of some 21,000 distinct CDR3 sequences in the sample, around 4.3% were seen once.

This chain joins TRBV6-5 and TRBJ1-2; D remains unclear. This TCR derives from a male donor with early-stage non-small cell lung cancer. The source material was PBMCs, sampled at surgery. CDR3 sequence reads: CASSSPHGSNNYGYTF. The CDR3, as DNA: TGTGCCAGCAGTTCCCCCCACGGTTCTAACAACTATGGCTACACCTTC.